This TCR beta chain was identified in a study of post-analysis software for immune sequencing data. About the study: Clinical courses comprised relapsing-remitting, secondary progressive and progressive-relapsing multiple sclerosis. Regarding the study as a whole: Strong co-clustering by F measure linked samples that shared a preparation batch.

As for this clonotype: Antigen specificity is unknown. The junction shows a germline mismatch at one end, possibly a read error.

Built from TCR beta cDNA, the libraries had unique molecular identifiers in them. MiXCR, applied by TCRdb to the PCR reads, yields one record per CDR3 protein. Seen here are around 700,000 distinct CDR3 sequences, approximately 59% observed once, and the top ten hold roughly 12%. The receptor was isolated from a girl aged 2 to 10 with multiple sclerosis. Sequenced material: blood.

CDR3: CASMGEEGNRPQHF. The CDR3 DNA reads as TGTGCCAGCATGGGAGAGGAAGGCAATCGGCCCCAGCATTTT. The chain has TRBV6-2 or TRBV6-3 and TRBJ1-5, with D unresolved. Germline V lookup: CDR1 MNHEY, CDR2 SVGEGT. This CDR3 comprises 14 residues.